Shown below are 13 T cell receptor beta chains from a single sample sequenced in a study of blood T cell repertoires in COVID-19. Repertoires were generated with immunoSEQ multiplex PCR, while TCRdb's copy carries only in-frame clones and drops some. The data hold about 260,000 clones, with roughly 86% observed a single time. Sequencing was carried out using peripheral blood. These receptor sequences come from a man aged 40-50 years who had recovered from COVID-19.

The chain joins TRBV13 to TRBJ1-4; 7 bases fit TRBD1. The length of the CDR3 is 17 residues. The V gene's germline CDR1 is PRHDT and CDR2 FYEKMQ (reference sequence). With 4 bases clipped from V and 3 bases from J, the junction kept 11 bases outside the gene matches. The CDR3 region has the DNA TGTGCCAGCAGCTCCCGCGCCAGGGGGTCAGCTAATGAAAAACTGTTTTTT. Translation gives CASSSRARGSANEKLFF.

This chain connects TRBV27 to TRBJ2-1; perhaps TRBD2 as D (6 bases). Germline lookup yields CDR1 MNHEY and CDR2 SMNVEV (reference sequence). The CDR3 runs to 15 residues. Between the trimmed V and J ends, which lost 2 bases and 7 bases, there was a span of 15 bases. The CDR3 spells CASSLTGLRNNEQFF. CDR3 in DNA: TGTGCCAGCAGTTTAACGGGACTCAGAAATAATGAGCAGTTCTTC.

The chain is built from TRBV7-9 and TRBJ2-2, with a possible D match to TRBD2 (6 bases). Trimming removed 5 bases at V and 0 bases at J, with 13 bases between. Germline CDR1 is SEHNR and CDR2 is FQNEAQ (reference sequence). This CDR3 comprises 16 residues. CDR3 DNA: TGTGCCAGCAGCGGATACACGGGGGCGAACACCGGGGAGCTGTTTTTT. This translates into CASSGYTGANTGELFF.

The chain couples TRBV3-1 (or the pseudogene TRBV3-2) to TRBJ1-2; D is uncertain. Deletions cut 5 bases from V and 4 bases from J, with 17 bases between. The CDR3 is 15 amino acids. Germline V CDR1 and CDR2: LGHDT, YNNKEL (reference sequence). This CDR3 is CASSSASGWTYGYTF. CDR3 DNA: TGTGCCAGCAGCTCAGCTTCGGGGTGGACCTATGGCTACACCTTC.

CDR3 nucleotides: TGTGCCAGCAGTCTCGGGGGGCGCTACGAGCAGTACTTC. Its protein product is CASSLGGRYEQYF. The chain employs TRBV12-3 or TRBV12-4 and TRBJ2-7; D possibly corresponds to TRBD2 (7 bases). The ends were cut back, 5 bases at V and 3 bases at J, with 11 bases in the middle. The CDR3 runs 13 residues.

CDR3 nucleotides: TGTGCCAGCAGTTTAAGGCTTCTAGCCTACGAGCAGTACTTC. Translating it yields CASSLRLLAYEQYF. The gene calls are TRBV27 and TRBJ2-7; D gene uncertain. The CDR3 loop spans 14 amino acids. The ends were cut back, 2 bases at V and 2 bases at J, with 10 bases in the middle. The V gene's germline CDR1 is MNHEY and CDR2 SMNVEV (reference sequence).

To note about this clone: The sample has other DNA sequences that encode this CDR3 too. The J gene is TRBJ1-2, the V gene TRBV7-8, with a tentative D call TRBD1 (5 bases). Trimming cost V 3 bases and J 2 bases, with 7 bases left between them. The CDR3 extends over 13 amino acids. CDR1 is SGHVS, CDR2 FQNEAQ, per germline. DNA of the CDR3: TGTGCCAGCAGCTTGGGGGGGAACTATGGCTACACCTTC. It encodes CASSLGGNYGYTF.

This chain links TRBV9 with TRBJ1-1; D is possibly TRBD1 (6 bases). There are 14 residues in the CDR3. Germline assignment: CDR1 SGDLS and CDR2 YYNGEE. Trimming stripped 4 bases from V and 8 bases from J, with 18 bases between. CDR3 sequence reads: CASSPPYEGQEAFF. CDR3 coding DNA: TGTGCCAGCAGCCCCCCATATGAGGGACAAGAAGCTTTCTTT.

The chain combines TRBV30 with TRBJ2-1, with TRBD2 matching over 8 bases. Trimming cost V 2 bases and J 4 bases; bases outside gene matches: 7. The CDR3 extends over 15 amino acids. Germline CDR1 is GTSNPN and CDR2 is SVGIG (reference sequence). CDR3 sequence: CAWSWASGLYNEQFF. CDR3 nucleotide sequence: TGTGCCTGGAGTTGGGCTAGCGGGTTATACAATGAGCAGTTCTTC.

This chain connects TRBV5-4 to TRBJ1-1; TRBD1 might be the D (5 bases). Germline values: CDR1 SGHNT, CDR2 YYREEE (reference sequence). The CDR3 consists of 16 residues. The V end lost 2 bases, the J end lost 6 bases, and 20 bases lay between the germline ends. CDR3 region: CASSLIAGGGMAEAFF. For the CDR3, the DNA is TGTGCCAGCAGCTTAATAGCCGGGGGAGGTATGGCTGAAGCTTTCTTT.

The chain combines TRBV5-4 with TRBJ2-1; 9 positions agree with TRBD1. CDR1 SGHNT and CDR2 YYREEE come from the germline V gene (reference sequence). Unmatched junction bases numbered 13, after V lost 6 bases and J lost 6 bases. This CDR3 is built from 16 residues. Written as DNA, the CDR3 is TGTGCCAGCACTCCGGGACAGGGTAGACGTGGCAATGAGCAGTTCTTC. This gives the protein CASTPGQGRRGNEQFF.

The gene calls are TRBV18 and TRBJ1-1; a possible D gene is TRBD1 (6 bases). This CDR3 has 13 residues. V was pared by 1 base and J by 5 bases, with 8 bases between. Germline assignment: CDR1 KGHSH and CDR2 LQKENI. The CDR3 protein is CASSPQTGTEAFF. In nucleotides, the CDR3 is TGTGCCAGCTCACCACAAACAGGGACTGAAGCTTTCTTT.

The chain couples TRBV5-6 to TRBJ2-3, with 8 bases identical to TRBD2. V gave up 7 bases and J gave up 7 bases; unmatched junction bases: 14. The CDR3 has 15 amino acids. Germline values: CDR1 SGHDT, CDR2 YYEEEE. The CDR3 here is CASHSGRGDKYTQYF. CDR3 bases: TGTGCCAGCCATTCTGGGCGGGGGGATAAGTATACGCAGTATTTT.